The clone carrying this T cell receptor (beta chain) was counted a few times. The target antigen is unknown. This entry is derived from a study of graft-versus-host responses after intestinal transplantation. Study-level background: All recipients got anti-thymocyte globulin induction, then tacrolimus and steroids for about three years.

Clones were read by immunoSEQ multiplex PCR, and TCRdb kept only the in-frame ones, dropping some. Of about 86,000 clones listed, approximately 90% were seen once; the top ten hold more than 0.25%. V gave up 5 bases and J gave up 5 bases, with 16 bases separating them. CDR3 length equals 15 residues. Germline CDR1 reads MNHNS; CDR2 reads SASEGT. General observations from the study: GvH clones detected in recipient marrow included some appearing first in ileum or blood.

This chain joins TRBV6-1 and TRBJ1-5; TRBD1 might be the D (6 bases). Source: unstimulated CD4+ T cells sorted from spleen or lymph node cells, taken before transplant. This TCR was recovered from a human donor who was the organ donor for an intestinal transplant. The DNA for the CDR3 is TGTGCCAGCAGTCCAATCATTTACAGGGATCAGCCCCAGCATTTT. Its translation: CASSPIIYRDQPQHF.